The T cell receptor delta chain under discussion was sequenced for a study of gamma-delta T cells after stem cell transplantation. There are 20 residues in the CDR3. Germline V lookup: CDR1 GEAIGNYY, CDR2 EKD. Trimming cost V 5 bases and J 0 bases; bases outside gene matches: 18. This clone occurred a few times. A far larger clone is one nucleotide away, so this likely arose from a read error. TCRdb redid clone calling on the RT-PCR reads using CATT. Of under 6,000 delta-chain clones listed, more than 1.5% are singletons. The chain is built from TRDV2 and TRDJ1; 12 nucleotides line up with TRDD3. This TCR was sampled from a human donor. It is not recorded whose cells these are; they may come from a transplant donor. Source material: gamma-delta T cells. The CDR3 region is CACGTINTGGYHLYTDKLIF. The CDR3 DNA reads TGTGCCTGTGGCACGATCAATACTGGGGGATACCACCTGTACACCGATAAACTCATCTTT.